The present T cell receptor beta chain was sequenced within a study of T cells of healthy individuals. V shed 8 bases and J 4 bases; nucleotides not matched to a gene: 14. CDR1 and CDR2 (germline): MDHEN, SYDVKM. CDR3 size: 16 residues. TCRdb fed the 5' RACE reads into MiXCR, producing one record per CDR3 protein. Of approximately 50,000 distinct CDR3 sequences listed, roughly 14% are singletons. The source is a human donor in good health. The chain carries TRBV28 and TRBJ2-3, with 8 bases aligning to TRBD1. The CDR3 nucleotides are TGTGCCAGCGGACGACGGACAGGGAAAGGCGCAGATACGCAGTATTTT. Its translation: CASGRRTGKGADTQYF.